This T cell receptor (beta chain) was sequenced during a study of blood T cell repertoires in COVID-19. CDR1 GTSNPN and CDR2 SVGIG come from the germline V gene (reference sequence). J lost 3 bases, V lost 6 bases, and 4 bases had no gene match. The CDR3 consists of 13 residues. Some clones are missing from TCRdb's copy, which holds only in-frame ones; the method was immunoSEQ multiplex PCR. The table includes over 200,000 clones, over 75% detected once. Sequenced sample: peripheral blood. The chain is built from TRBV30 and TRBJ1-2; 10 bases match TRBD1. The sequence derives from a man at least 80 years old with acute or convalescent COVID-19. The CDR3 sequence is CACWDRGHYGYTF. The CDR3 DNA follows: TGTGCCTGCTGGGACAGGGGACACTATGGCTACACCTTC.